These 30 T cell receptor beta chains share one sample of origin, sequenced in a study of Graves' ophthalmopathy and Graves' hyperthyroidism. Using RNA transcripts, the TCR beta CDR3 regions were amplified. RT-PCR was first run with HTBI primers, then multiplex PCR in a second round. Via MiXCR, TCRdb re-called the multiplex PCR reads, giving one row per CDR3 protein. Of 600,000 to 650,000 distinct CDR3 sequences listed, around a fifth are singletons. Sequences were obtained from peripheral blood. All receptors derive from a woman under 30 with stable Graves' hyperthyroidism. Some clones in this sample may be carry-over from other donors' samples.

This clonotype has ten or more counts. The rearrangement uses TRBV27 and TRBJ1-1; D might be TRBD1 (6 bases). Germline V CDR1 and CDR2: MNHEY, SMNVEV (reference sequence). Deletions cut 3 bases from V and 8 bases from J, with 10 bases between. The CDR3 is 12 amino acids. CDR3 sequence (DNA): TGTGCCAGCAGTTTCCACCAGGGGGAAGCTTTCTTT. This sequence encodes CASSFHQGEAFF.

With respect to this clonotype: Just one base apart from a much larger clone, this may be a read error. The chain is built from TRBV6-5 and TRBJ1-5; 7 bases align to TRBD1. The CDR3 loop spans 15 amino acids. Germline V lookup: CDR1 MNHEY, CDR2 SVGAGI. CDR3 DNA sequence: TGTGTCAGCAGTTACGTGGGCAGGGGGGATCAGCCCCAGCATTTT. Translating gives CVSSYVGRGDQPQHF.

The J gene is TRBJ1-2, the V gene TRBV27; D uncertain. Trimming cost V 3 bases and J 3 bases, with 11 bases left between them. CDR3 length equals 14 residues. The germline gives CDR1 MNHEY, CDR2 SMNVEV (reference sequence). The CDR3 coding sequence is TGTGCCAGCAGTTTGGTTGGCAGTCACTATGGCTACACCTTC. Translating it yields CASSLVGSHYGYTF.

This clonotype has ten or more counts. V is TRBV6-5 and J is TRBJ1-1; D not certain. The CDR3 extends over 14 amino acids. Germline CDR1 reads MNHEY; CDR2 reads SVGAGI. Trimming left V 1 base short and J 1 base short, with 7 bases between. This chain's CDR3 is CASSYFAGNTEAFF. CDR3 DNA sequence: TGTGCCAGCAGTTACTTCGCAGGGAACACTGAAGCTTTCTTT.

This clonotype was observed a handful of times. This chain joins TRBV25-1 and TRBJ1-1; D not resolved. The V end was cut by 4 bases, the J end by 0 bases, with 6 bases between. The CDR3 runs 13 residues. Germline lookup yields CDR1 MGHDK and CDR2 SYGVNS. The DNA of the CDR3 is TGTGCCAGCAGTGTATCGCTGAACACTGAAGCTTTCTTT. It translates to CASSVSLNTEAFF.

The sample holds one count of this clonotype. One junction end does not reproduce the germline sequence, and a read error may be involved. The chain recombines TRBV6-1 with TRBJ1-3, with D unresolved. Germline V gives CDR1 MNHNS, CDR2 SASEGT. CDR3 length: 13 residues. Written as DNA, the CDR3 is TGTGCCAGCACCCCGGGCCGAGGAAACACCATATGTTTT. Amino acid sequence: CASTPGRGNTICF.

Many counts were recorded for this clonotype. The CDR3 DNA reads TGCAGCGTTAGGACAACCAACACTGAAGCTTTCTTT. Translation: CSVRTTNTEAFF. This sequence joins TRBV29-1 and TRBJ1-1, with a possible D match to TRBD1 (5 bases). Germline lookup yields CDR1 SQVTM and CDR2 ANQGSEA. This CDR3 is built from 12 residues. V gave up 5 bases and J gave up 2 bases, with 9 bases separating them.

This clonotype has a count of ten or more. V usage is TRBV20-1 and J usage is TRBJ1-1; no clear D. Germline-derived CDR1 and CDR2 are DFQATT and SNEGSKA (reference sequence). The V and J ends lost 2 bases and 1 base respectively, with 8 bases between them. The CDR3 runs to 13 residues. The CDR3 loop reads CSARSFPNTEAFF. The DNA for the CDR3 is TGCAGTGCTAGATCCTTTCCGAACACTGAAGCTTTCTTT.

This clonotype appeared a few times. DNA of the CDR3: TGTGCCAGCAGCCTGGGGGCCAGAACCTCCTATAATTCACCCCTCCACTTT. This codes for CASSLGARTSYNSPLHF. The rearrangement links TRBV4-2 to TRBJ1-6, with D perhaps TRBD1 (6 bases). Germline V gene lookup returns CDR1 LGHNA and CDR2 YNFKEQ. V lost 4 bases and J lost 0, with 13 bases in between. This CDR3 is built from 17 residues.

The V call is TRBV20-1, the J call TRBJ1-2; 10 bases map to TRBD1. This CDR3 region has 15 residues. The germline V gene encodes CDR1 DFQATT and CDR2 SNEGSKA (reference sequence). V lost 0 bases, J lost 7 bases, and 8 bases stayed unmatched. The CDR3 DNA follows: TGCAGTGCTAGAGATCCCAGGACAGGGGGAGGTGGCTACACCTTC. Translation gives CSARDPRTGGGGYTF.

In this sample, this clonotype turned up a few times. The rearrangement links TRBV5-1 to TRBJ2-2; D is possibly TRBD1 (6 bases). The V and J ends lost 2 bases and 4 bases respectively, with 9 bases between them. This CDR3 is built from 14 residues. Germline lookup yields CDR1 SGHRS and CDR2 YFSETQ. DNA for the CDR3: TGCGCCAGCAGCTTTGGACAGCCCACCGGGGAGCTGTTTTTT. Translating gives CASSFGQPTGELFF.

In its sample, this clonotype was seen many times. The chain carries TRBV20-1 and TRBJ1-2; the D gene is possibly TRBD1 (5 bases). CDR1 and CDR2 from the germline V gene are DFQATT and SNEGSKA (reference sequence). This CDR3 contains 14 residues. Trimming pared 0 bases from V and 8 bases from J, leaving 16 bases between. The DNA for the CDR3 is TGCAGTGCTAGAGACTATGGGCAGGGAAGCGGCTACACCTTC. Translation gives CSARDYGQGSGYTF.

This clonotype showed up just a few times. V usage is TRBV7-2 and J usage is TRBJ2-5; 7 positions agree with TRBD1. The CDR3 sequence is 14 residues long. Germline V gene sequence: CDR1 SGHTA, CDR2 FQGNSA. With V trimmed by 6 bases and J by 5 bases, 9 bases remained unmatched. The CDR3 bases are TGTGCCAGCAGTAGGGGACAGCCGAGGGAGACCCAGTACTTC. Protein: CASSRGQPRETQYF.

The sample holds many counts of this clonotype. In DNA, the CDR3 is TGCAGTGCAGACAACCCAGGAGAGAACACTGAAGCTTTCTTT. Translating gives CSADNPGENTEAFF. The rearrangement uses TRBV20-1 and TRBJ1-1; D remains ambiguous. The germline gives CDR1 DFQATT, CDR2 SNEGSKA (reference sequence). There are 14 residues in the CDR3. Trimming stripped 6 bases from V and 1 base from J, with 15 bases between.

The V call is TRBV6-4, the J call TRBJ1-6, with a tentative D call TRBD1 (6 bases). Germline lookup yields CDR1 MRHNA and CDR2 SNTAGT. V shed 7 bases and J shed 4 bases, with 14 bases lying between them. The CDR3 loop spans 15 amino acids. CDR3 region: CASTPGGSYNSPLHF. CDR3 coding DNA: TGTGCCAGCACCCCCGGGGGCAGTTATAATTCACCCCTCCACTTT.

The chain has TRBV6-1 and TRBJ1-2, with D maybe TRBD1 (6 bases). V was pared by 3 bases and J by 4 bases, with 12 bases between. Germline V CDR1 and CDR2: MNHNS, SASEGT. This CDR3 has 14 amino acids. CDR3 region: CASSEAGTPYGYTF. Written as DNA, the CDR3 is TGTGCCAGCAGTGAGGCCGGGACACCCTATGGCTACACCTTC.

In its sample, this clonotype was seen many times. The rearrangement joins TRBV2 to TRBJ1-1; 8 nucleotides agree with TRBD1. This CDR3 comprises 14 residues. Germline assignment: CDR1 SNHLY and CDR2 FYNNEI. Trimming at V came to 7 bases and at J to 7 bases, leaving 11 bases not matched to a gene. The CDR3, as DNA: TGTGCCAGCACTCCACAGGGGGGAAAAGGTGAAGCTTTCTTT. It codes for CASTPQGGKGEAFF.

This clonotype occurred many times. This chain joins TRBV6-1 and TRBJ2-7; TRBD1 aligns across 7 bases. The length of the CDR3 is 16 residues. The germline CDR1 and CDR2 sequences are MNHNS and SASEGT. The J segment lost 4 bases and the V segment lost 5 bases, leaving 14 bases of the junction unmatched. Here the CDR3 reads CASSSFTGQPIYEQYF. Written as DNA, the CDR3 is TGTGCCAGCAGTAGCTTCACGGGACAGCCAATATACGAGCAGTACTTC.

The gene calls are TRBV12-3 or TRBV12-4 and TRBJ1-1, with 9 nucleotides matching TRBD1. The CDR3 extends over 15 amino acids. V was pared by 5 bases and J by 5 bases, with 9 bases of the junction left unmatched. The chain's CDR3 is CASSPLQGAGTEAFF. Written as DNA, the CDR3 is TGTGCCAGCAGTCCGCTACAGGGGGCGGGAACTGAAGCTTTCTTT.

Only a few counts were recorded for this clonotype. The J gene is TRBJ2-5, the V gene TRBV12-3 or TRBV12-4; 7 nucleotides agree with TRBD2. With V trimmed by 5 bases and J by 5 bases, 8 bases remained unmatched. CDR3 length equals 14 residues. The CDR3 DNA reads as TGTGCCAGCAGTCCCACTAGCGTGGCGGAGACCCAGTACTTC. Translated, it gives CASSPTSVAETQYF.

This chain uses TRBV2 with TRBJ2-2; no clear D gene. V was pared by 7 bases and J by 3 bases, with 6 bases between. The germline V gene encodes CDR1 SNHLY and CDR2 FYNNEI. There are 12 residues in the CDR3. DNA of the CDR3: TGTGCCAGCACCGCGGACACCGGGGAGCTGTTTTTT. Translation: CASTADTGELFF.

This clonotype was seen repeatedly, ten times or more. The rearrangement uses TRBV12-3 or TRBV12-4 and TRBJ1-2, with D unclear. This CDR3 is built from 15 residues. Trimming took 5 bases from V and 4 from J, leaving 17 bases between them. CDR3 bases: TGTGCCAGCAGTCCCGCATCGAGGGTGGGCTATGGCTACACCTTC. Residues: CASSPASRVGYGYTF.

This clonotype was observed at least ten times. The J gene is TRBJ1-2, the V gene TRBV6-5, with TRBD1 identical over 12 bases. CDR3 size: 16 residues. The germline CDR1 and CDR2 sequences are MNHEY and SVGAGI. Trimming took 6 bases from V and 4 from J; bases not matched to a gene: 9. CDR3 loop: CASRSGTGGLGYGYTF. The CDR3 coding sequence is TGTGCCAGCAGATCCGGGACAGGGGGCTTAGGCTATGGCTACACCTTC.

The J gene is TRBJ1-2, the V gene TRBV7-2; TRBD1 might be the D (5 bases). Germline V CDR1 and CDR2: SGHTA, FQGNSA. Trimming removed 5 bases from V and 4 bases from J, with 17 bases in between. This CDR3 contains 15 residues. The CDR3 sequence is CASSSMGRVGYGYTF. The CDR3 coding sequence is TGTGCCAGCAGCAGTATGGGCAGGGTTGGCTATGGCTACACCTTC.

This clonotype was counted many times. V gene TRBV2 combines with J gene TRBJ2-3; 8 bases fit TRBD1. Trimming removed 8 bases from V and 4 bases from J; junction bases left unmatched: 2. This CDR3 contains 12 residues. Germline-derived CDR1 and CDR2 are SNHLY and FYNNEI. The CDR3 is CASGQGPDTQYF. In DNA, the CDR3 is TGTGCCAGCGGACAGGGTCCAGATACGCAGTATTTT.

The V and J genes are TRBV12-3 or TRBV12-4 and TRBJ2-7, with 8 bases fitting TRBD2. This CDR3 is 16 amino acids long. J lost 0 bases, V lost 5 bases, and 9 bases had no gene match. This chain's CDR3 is CASSPKSGGFSYEQYF. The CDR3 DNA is TGTGCCAGCAGTCCGAAGAGCGGGGGTTTCTCCTACGAGCAGTACTTC.

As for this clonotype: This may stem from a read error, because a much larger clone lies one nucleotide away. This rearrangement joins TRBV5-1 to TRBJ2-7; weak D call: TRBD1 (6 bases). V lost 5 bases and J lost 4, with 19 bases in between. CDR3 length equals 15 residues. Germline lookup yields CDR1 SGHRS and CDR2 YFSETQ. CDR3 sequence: CASRRPETGLYEQYF. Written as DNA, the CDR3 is TGCGCCAGCAGGAGACCGGAGACAGGCCTATACGAGCAGTACTTC. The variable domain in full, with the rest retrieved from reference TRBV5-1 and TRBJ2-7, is KAGVTQTPRYLIKTRGQQVTLSCSPISGHRSVSWYQQTPGQGLQFLFEYFSETQRNKGNFPGRFSGRQFSNSRSEMNVSTLELGDSALYLCASRRPETGLYEQYFGPGTRLTVT.

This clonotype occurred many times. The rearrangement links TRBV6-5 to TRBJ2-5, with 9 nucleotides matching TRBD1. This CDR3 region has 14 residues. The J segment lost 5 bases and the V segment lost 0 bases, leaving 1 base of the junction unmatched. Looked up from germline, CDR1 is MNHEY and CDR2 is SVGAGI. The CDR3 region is CASSYSTGGETQYF. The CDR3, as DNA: TGTGCCAGCAGTTACTCGACAGGGGGGGAGACCCAGTACTTC.

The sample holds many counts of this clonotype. CDR3 nucleotides: TGTGCCAGCAGCTTAACCGGGGGGGCTAAGGCCTACGAGCAGTACTTC. Its protein is CASSLTGGAKAYEQYF. V usage is TRBV7-3 and J usage is TRBJ2-7; 8 nucleotides agree with TRBD2. This CDR3 is 16 amino acids long. CDR1 and CDR2 (germline): SGHTA, FQGTGA. Trimming took 0 bases from V and 2 from J; bases not matched to a gene: 6.

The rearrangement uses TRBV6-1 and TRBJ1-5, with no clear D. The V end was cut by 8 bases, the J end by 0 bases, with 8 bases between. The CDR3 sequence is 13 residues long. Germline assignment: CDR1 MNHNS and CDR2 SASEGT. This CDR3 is CASSRFSNQPQHF. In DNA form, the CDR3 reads TGTGCCAGCTCACGATTTAGCAATCAGCCCCAGCATTTT.